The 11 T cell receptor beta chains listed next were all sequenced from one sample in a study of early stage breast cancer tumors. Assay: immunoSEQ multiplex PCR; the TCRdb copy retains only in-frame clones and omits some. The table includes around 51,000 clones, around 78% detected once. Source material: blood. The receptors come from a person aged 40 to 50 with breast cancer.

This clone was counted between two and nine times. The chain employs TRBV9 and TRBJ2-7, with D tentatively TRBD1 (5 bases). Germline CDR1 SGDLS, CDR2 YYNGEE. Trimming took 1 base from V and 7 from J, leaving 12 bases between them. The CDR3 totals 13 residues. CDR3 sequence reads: CASSVQGYGEQYF. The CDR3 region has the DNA TGTGCCAGCAGCGTACAGGGATACGGAGAGCAGTACTTC. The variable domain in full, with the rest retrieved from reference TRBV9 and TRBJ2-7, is DSGVTQTPKHLITATGQRVTLRCSPRSGDLSVYWYQQSLDQGLQFLIQYYNGEERAKGNILERFSAQQFPDLHSELNLSSLELGDSALYFCASSVQGYGEQYFGPGTRLTVT.

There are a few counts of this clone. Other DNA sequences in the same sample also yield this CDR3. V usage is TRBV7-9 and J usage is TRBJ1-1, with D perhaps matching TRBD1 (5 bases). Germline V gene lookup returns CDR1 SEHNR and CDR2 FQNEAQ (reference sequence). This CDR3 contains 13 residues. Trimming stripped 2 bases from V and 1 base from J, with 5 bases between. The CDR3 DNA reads TGTGCCAGCAGCTTAACAGGGAACACTGAAGCTTTCTTT. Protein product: CASSLTGNTEAFF.

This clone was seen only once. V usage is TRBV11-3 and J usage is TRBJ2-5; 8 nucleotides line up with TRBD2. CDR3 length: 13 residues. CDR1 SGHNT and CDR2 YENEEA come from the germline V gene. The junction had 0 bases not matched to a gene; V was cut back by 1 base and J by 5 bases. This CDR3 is CASSLGGRETQYF. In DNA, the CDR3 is TGTGCCAGCAGCTTAGGCGGGAGGGAGACCCAGTACTTC.

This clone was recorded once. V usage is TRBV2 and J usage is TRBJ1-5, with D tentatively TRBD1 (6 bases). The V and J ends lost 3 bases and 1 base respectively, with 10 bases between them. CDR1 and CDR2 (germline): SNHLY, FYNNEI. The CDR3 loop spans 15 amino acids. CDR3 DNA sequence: TGTGCCAGCAGTGATCAGGGGATGAGCAATCAGCCCCAGCATTTT. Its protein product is CASSDQGMSNQPQHF.

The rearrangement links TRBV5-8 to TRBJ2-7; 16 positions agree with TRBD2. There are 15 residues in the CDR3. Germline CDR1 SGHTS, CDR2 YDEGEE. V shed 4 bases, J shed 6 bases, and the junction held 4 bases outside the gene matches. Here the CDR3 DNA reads TGTGCCAGCAGCCCTGGGACTAGCGGGAGGGCCGAGCAGTACTTC. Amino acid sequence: CASSPGTSGRAEQYF. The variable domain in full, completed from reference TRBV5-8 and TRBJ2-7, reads EAGVTQSPTHLIKTRGQQATLRCSPISGHTSVYWYQQALGLGLQFLLWYDEGEERNRGNFPPRFSGRQFPNYSSELNVNALELEDSALYLCASSPGTSGRAEQYFGPGTRLTVT.

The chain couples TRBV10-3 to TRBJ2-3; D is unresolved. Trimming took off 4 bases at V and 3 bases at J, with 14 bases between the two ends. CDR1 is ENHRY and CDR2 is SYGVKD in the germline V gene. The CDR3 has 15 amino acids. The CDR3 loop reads CAISVGGTETDTQYF. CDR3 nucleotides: TGTGCCATCAGTGTAGGTGGAACCGAAACAGATACGCAGTATTTT.

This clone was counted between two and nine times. This chain's CDR3 is CASSLNAGELFF. CDR3 sequence (DNA): TGTGCCAGCAGTTTAAACGCCGGGGAGCTGTTTTTT. The chain links TRBV27 to TRBJ2-2, with D uncertain. The CDR3 is 12 residues long. Germline CDR1 is MNHEY and CDR2 is SMNVEV (reference sequence). V was shortened by 2 bases and J by 6 bases, with 4 bases between the two germline ends.

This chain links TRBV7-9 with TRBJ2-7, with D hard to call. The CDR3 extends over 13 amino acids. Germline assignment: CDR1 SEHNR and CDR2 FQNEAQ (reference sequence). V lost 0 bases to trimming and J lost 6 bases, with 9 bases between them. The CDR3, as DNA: TGTGCCAGCAGCTTAGCGGCGCTGACCGAGCAGTACTTC. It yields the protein CASSLAALTEQYF.

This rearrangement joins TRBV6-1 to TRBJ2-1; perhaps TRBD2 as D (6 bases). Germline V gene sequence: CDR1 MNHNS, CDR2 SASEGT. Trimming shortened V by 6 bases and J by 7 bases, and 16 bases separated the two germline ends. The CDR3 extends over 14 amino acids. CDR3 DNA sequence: TGTGCCAGCAGGGTGGCCGCGGGAAGAAATGAGCAGTTCTTC. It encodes CASRVAAGRNEQFF.

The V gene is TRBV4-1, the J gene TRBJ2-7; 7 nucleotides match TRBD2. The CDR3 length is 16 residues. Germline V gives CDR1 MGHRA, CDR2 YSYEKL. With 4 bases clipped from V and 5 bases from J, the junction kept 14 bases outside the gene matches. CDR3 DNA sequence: TGCGCCAGCAGCCGAAGCTCTGCGGGAGTCAGGAACGAGCAGTACTTC. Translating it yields CASSRSSAGVRNEQYF.

CDR3: CASSGTNQETQYF. For the CDR3, the DNA is TGTGCCAGCAGCGGGACTAACCAAGAGACCCAGTACTTC. The chain links TRBV27 to TRBJ2-5; TRBD2 matches 7 bases. Germline V gives CDR1 MNHEY, CDR2 SMNVEV (reference sequence). The J segment lost 0 bases and the V segment lost 6 bases, leaving 1 base of the junction unmatched. The CDR3 sequence is 13 residues long.